This T cell receptor (beta chain) originates from a study of yellow fever vaccine responses in identical twins. This clonotype was counted a single time. Its antigen is not identified. The length of the CDR3 is 15 residues. The germline V gene encodes CDR1 WNHNN and CDR2 SYGVQD (reference sequence). V gave up 8 bases and J gave up 2 bases, with 19 bases separating them. Study conclusions and caveats: The T cell response to vaccination in identical twins was reportedly partly convergent and partly personalized.

Each CDR3 protein gets one entry after TCRdb re-called the RT-PCR reads with MiXCR. Of more than 4,500 distinct CDR3 sequences listed, approximately 65% were seen once; the top ten hold about 4%. The clonotype originates from a woman younger than 30 who received the yellow fever vaccine. This sample comprised T cells from blood (PBMCs), unsorted or a sorted subset (not recorded which), obtained before or after yellow fever vaccination (not recorded which). This chain uses TRBV10-1 with TRBJ2-7; D not certain. The chain's CDR3 is CASCYTTDCTYEQYF. The CDR3 nucleotides read TGCGCCAGCTGTTATACTACCGACTGTACCTACGAGCAGTACTTC.